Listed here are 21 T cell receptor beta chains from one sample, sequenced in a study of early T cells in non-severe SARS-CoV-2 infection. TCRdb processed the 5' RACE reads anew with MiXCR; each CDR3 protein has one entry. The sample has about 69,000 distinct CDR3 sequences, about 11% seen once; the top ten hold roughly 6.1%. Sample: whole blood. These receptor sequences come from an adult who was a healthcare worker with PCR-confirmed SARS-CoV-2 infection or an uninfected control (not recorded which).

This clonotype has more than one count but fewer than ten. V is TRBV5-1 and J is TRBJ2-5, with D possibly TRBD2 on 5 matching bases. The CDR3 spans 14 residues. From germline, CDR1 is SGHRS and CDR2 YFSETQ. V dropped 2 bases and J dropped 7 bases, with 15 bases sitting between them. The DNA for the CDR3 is TGCGCCAGCAGCTTAGACGGACTGGCGCGGACCCAGTACTTC. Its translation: CASSLDGLARTQYF.

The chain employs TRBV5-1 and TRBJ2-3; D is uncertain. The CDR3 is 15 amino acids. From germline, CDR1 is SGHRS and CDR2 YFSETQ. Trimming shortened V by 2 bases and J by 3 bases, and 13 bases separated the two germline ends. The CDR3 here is CASSLYTVGTDTQYF. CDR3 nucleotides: TGCGCCAGCAGCTTATACACGGTTGGAACAGATACGCAGTATTTT. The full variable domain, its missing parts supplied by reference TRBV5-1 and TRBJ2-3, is KAGVTQTPRYLIKTRGQQVTLSCSPISGHRSVSWYQQTPGQGLQFLFEYFSETQRNKGNFPGRFSGRQFSNSRSEMNVSTLELGDSALYLCASSLYTVGTDTQYFGPGTRLTVL.

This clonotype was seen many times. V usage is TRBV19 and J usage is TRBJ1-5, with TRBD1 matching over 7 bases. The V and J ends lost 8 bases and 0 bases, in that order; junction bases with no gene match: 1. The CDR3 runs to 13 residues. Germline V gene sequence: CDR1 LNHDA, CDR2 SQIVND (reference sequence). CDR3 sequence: CASGTDSNQPQHF. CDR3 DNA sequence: TGTGCCAGTGGGACAGATAGCAATCAGCCCCAGCATTTT.

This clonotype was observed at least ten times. The CDR3 region has the DNA TGCAGTGCTAGATCGCTGAGCTCCTATAATTCACCCCTCCACTTT. It specifies CSARSLSSYNSPLHF. The chain uses TRBV20-1 and TRBJ1-6; D unclear. CDR1 DFQATT and CDR2 SNEGSKA come from the germline V gene (reference sequence). V was trimmed by 2 bases and J by 0 bases, leaving 8 bases between them. This CDR3 is built from 15 residues.

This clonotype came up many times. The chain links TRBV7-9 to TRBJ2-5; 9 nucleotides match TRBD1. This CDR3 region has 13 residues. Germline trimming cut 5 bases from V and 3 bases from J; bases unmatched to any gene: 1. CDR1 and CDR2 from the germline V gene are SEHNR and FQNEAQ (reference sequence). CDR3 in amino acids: CASSRTGEETQYF. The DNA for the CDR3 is TGTGCCAGCAGCCGGACAGGGGAAGAGACCCAGTACTTC.

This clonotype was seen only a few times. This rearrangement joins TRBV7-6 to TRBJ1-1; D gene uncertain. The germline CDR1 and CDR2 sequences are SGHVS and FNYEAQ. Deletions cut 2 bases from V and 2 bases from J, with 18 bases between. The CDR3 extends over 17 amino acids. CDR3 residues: CASSLTRSSGRNTEAFF. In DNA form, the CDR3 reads TGTGCCAGCAGCTTAACGAGATCCTCAGGACGCAACACTGAAGCTTTCTTT.

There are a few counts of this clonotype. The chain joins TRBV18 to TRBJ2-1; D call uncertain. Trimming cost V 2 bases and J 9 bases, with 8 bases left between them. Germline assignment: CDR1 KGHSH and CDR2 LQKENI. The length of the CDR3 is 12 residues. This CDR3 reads CASSPSGSEQFF. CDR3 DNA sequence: TGTGCCAGCTCACCATCGGGCAGTGAGCAGTTCTTC.

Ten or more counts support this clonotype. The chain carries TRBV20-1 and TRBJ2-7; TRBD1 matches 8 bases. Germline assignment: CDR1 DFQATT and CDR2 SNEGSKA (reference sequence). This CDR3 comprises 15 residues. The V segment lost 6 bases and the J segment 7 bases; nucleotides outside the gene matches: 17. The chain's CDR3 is CSASKPGQEWGEQYF. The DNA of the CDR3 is TGCAGTGCCTCGAAGCCGGGACAGGAATGGGGGGAGCAGTACTTC.

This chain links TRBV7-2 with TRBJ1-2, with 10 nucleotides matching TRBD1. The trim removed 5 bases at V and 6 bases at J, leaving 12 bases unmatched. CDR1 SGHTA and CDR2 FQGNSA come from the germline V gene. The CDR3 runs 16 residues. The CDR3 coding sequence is TGTGCCAGCAGCCGGGGATTGACAGGGGGCGGTGATGGCTACACCTTC. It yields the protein CASSRGLTGGGDGYTF.

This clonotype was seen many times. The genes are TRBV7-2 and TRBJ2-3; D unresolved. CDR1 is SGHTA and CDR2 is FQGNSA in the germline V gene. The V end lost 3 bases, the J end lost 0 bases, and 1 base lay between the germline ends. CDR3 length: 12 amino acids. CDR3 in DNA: TGTGCCAGCAGCTTTAGCACAGATACGCAGTATTTT. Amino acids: CASSFSTDTQYF.

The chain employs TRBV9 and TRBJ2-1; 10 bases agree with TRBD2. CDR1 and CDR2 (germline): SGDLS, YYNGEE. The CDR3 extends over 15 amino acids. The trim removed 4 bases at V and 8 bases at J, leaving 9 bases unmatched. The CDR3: CASSPSGGARHEQFF. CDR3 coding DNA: TGTGCCAGCAGCCCAAGCGGGGGGGCCAGGCATGAGCAGTTCTTC.

CDR3 in DNA: TGTGCCAGCAGTAGCCCACGTTGGAACACTGAAGCTTTCTTT. Translation gives CASSSPRWNTEAFF. The genes are TRBV2 and TRBJ1-1; D remains unclear. The CDR3 has 14 amino acids. V was cut by 5 bases and J by 1 base, with 11 bases left in between. Germline loops: CDR1 SNHLY, CDR2 FYNNEI. Using reference TRBV2 and TRBJ1-1 for the parts outside the CDR3, the full variable domain is EPEVTQTPSHQVTQMGQEVILRCVPISNHLYFYWYRQILGQKVEFLVSFYNNEISEKSEIFDDQFSVERPDGSNFTLKIRSTKLEDSAMYFCASSSPRWNTEAFFGQGTRLTVV.

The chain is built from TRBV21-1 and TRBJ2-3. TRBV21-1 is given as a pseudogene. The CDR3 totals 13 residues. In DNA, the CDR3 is TGTGCCAGCAGCACCCGTGGCATGGATACGCAGTATTTT. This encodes CASSTRGMDTQYF.

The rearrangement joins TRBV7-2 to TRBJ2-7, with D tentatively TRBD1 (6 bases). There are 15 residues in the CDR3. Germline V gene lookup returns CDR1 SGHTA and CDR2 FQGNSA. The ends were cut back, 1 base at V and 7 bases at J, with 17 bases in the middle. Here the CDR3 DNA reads TGTGCCAGCAGCTTAGATCGTATAACAGGGCGGGAGCAGTACTTC. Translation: CASSLDRITGREQYF.

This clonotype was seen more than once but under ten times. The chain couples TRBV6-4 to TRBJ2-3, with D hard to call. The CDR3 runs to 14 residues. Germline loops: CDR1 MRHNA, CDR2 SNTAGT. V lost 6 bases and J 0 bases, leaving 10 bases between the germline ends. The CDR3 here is CASSQTISTDTQYF. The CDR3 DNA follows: TGTGCCAGCAGCCAAACCATAAGCACAGATACGCAGTATTTT.

The CDR3 DNA reads TGTGCCAGCAGCCCTCCGACAGACCCGAACACTGAAGCTTTCTTT. This translates into CASSPPTDPNTEAFF. The rearrangement uses TRBV7-6 and TRBJ1-1, with D possibly matching TRBD1 (5 bases). V shed 5 bases and J shed 1 base, with 14 bases lying between them. The germline CDR1 and CDR2 sequences are SGHVS and FNYEAQ. The CDR3 has 15 residues.

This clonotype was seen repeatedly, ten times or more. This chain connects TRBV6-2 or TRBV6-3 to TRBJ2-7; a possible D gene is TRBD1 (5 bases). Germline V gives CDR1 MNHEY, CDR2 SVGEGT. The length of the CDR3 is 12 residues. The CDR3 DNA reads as TGTGGATCAAGGGGCGATTGGTACGAGCAGTACTTC. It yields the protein CGSRGDWYEQYF.

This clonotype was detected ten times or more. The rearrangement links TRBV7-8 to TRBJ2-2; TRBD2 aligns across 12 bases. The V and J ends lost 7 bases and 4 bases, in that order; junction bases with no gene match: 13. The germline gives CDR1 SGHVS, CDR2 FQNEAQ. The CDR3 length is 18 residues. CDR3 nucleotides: TGTGCCAGCACCCCTTTCGCTAGCGGGGGGGCCGCCACCGGGGAGCTGTTTTTT. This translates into CASTPFASGGAATGELFF. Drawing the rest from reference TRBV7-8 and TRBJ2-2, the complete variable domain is GAGVSQSPRYKVAKRGQDVALRCDPISGHVSLFWYQQALGQGPEFLTYFQNEAQLDKSGLPSDRFFAERPEGSVSTLKIQRTQQEDSAVYLCASTPFASGGAATGELFFGEGSRLTVL.

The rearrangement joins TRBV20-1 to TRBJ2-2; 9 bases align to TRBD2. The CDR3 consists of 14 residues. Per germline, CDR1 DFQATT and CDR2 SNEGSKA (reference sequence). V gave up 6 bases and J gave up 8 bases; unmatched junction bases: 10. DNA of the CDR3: TGCAGTGCAAGAAGAGCGGGAGGTGCGGGGGAGCTGTTTTTT. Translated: CSARRAGGAGELFF.

The CDR3 DNA reads as TGTGCCAGCAGCTCCCGACAGGGCTCCTACAATGAGCAGTTCTTC. Protein product: CASSSRQGSYNEQFF. The chain carries TRBV5-4 and TRBJ2-1; 7 bases map to TRBD1. CDR1 and CDR2 (germline): SGHNT, YYREEE (reference sequence). The CDR3 contains 15 residues. Trimming at V came to 3 bases and at J to 0 bases, leaving 3 bases not matched to a gene. The full variable domain, its missing parts supplied by reference TRBV5-4 and TRBJ2-1, is ETGVTQSPTHLIKTRGQQVTLRCSSQSGHNTVSWYQQALGQGPQFIFQYYREEENGRGNFPPRFSGLQFPNYSSELNVNALELDDSALYLCASSSRQGSYNEQFFGPGTRLTVL.

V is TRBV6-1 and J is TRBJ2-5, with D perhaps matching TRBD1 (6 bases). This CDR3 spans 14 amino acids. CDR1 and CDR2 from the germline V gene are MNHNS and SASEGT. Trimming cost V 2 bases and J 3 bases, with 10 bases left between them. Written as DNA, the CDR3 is TGTGCCAGCAGTGAATCGCAGGGGAAAGAGACCCAGTACTTC. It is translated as CASSESQGKETQYF.